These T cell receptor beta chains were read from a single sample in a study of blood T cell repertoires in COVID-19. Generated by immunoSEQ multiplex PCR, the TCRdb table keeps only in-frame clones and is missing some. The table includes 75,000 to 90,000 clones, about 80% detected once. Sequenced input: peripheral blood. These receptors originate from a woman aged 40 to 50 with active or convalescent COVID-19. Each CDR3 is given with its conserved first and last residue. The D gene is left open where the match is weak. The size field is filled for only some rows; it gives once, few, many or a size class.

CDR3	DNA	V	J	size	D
CASSEPGGELFF	TGTGCCAGCAGTGAACCGGGCGGGGAGCTGTTTTTT	TRBV12-3/TRBV12-4	TRBJ2-2	-	-
CASSTSDRGSGYTF	TGTGCCAGCAGCACCAGCGACAGGGGATCGGGCTACACCTTC	TRBV13	TRBJ1-2	-	TRBD1
CASSYPSAWATDTQYF	TGTGCCAGCAGTTATCCCTCGGCTTGGGCCACAGATACGCAGTATTTT	TRBV28	TRBJ2-3	-	-
CASSNYYEQYF	TGTGCCAGCAGTAACTACTACGAGCAGTACTTC	TRBV27	TRBJ2-7	-	-
CSVLTGPPESSPLHF	TGCAGCGTGCTGACAGGTCCGCCCGAAAGTTCACCCCTCCACTTT	TRBV29-1	TRBJ1-6	-	-
CAISESQTGNQPQHF	TGTGCCATCAGTGAATCCCAGACAGGCAATCAGCCCCAGCATTTT	TRBV10-3	TRBJ1-5	medium-sized	-
CASSPAGYQLYEQYF	TGCGCCAGCAGCCCAGCAGGGTATCAACTCTACGAGCAGTACTTC	TRBV5-1	TRBJ2-7	-	-
CASSTFNTGELFF	TGTGCCAGCTCTACTTTTAACACCGGGGAGCTGTTTTTT	TRBV7-2	TRBJ2-2	-	-
CASSHGLAGALNIQYF	TGCGCCAGCAGCCATGGACTAGCGGGAGCTTTAAACATTCAGTACTTC	TRBV4-1	TRBJ2-4	-	TRBD2
CASSQDRDYGYTF	TGTGCCAGCAGCCAGGACAGGGACTATGGCTACACCTTC	TRBV12-3/TRBV12-4	TRBJ1-2	-	TRBD1
CASSAVPASTDTQYF	TGTGCCAGCAGTGCGGTCCCTGCTAGCACAGATACGCAGTATTTT	TRBV6-4	TRBJ2-3	-	-
CASSHDGQGSQPQHF	TGTGCCAGCAGCCATGATGGGCAGGGAAGTCAGCCCCAGCATTTT	TRBV4-2	TRBJ1-5	-	-
CASSSFIAKNIQYF	TGTGCCAGCAGCTCATTCATAGCCAAAAACATTCAGTACTTC	TRBV11-3	TRBJ2-4	once	-
CASSLGTAVGGELFF	TGTGCCAGCAGCCTCGGGACTGCCGTCGGCGGGGAGCTGTTTTTT	TRBV3-1/TRBV3-2	TRBJ2-2	-	-
CASSLPRQGSNSPLHF	TGTGCCAGCTCACTACCTCGACAGGGCAGCAATTCACCCCTCCACTTT	TRBV18	TRBJ1-6	-	TRBD1
CASSLGTLAGYGTDTQYF	TGTGCCAGCAGCTTAGGGACCCTAGCGGGATATGGAACAGATACGCAGTATTTT	TRBV7-2	TRBJ2-3	-	TRBD2
CASSQVGTGGEYEQYF	TGTGCCAGCAGCCAAGTCGGGACAGGGGGCGAGTACGAGCAGTACTTC	TRBV4-2	TRBJ2-7	-	TRBD1
CASSFGTGGLESTYGYTF	TGTGCCAGCAGCTTTGGGACAGGGGGGCTTGAGTCGACCTATGGCTACACCTTC	TRBV7-9	TRBJ1-2	-	TRBD1
CASSLGTGGEKLFF	TGTGCCAGCAGCTTAGGGACAGGGGGAGAAAAACTGTTTTTT	TRBV7-2	TRBJ1-4	once	TRBD1
CASSLSGANVLTF	TGTGCCAGCTCCCTCTCTGGGGCCAACGTCCTGACTTTC	TRBV27	TRBJ2-6	-	-
CASSYGTPFNQPQHF	TGTGCCAGCAGTTACGGGACACCTTTCAATCAGCCCCAGCATTTT	TRBV5-6	TRBJ1-5	few	-
CASSLTSGGPSTDTQYF	TGCGCCAGCAGCTTGACTAGCGGGGGTCCGAGCACAGATACGCAGTATTTT	TRBV5-1	TRBJ2-3	few	TRBD2
CASSQGQSREKLFF	TGCGCCAGCAGCCAGGGACAGTCCCGGGAAAAACTGTTTTTT	TRBV4-3	TRBJ1-4	-	TRBD1
CASSLGHRATNEKLFF	TGTGCCAGCAGCTTAGGGCACAGGGCAACTAATGAAAAACTGTTTTTT	TRBV11-3	TRBJ1-4	once	-
CASSKGSRNIQYF	TGTGCCAGCAGCAAAGGGTCGCGGAACATTCAGTACTTC	TRBV21-1	TRBJ2-4	-	-
CASSTGQGNYGYTF	TGTGCCAGCAGTACGGGACAGGGAAACTATGGCTACACCTTC	TRBV27	TRBJ1-2	few	TRBD1
CASSQGGWEVEQFF	TGCGCCAGCAGCCAAGGCGGGTGGGAGGTTGAGCAGTTCTTC	TRBV4-3	TRBJ2-1	-	-
CASSFVRPEWTGKYGYTF	TGTGCCAGCAGTTTTGTGCGACCCGAGTGGACAGGGAAGTATGGCTACACCTTC	TRBV27	TRBJ1-2	once	TRBD1
CASSLTGGETEAFF	TGTGCCAGCAGCCTGACAGGGGGCGAGACTGAAGCTTTCTTT	TRBV28	TRBJ1-1	-	TRBD1
CASSPPGNTEAFF	TGTGCCAGCAGTCCCCCGGGGAACACTGAAGCTTTCTTT	TRBV6-1	TRBJ1-1	-	-
CASSPGQGETQYF	TGTGCCAGCTCACCGGGACAGGGAGAGACCCAGTACTTC	TRBV18	TRBJ2-5	-	TRBD1
CASRRTTDTGELFF	TGTGCCAGCAGACGAACCACGGACACCGGGGAGCTGTTTTTT	TRBV7-9	TRBJ2-2	-	-
CASSLFVQSYEQYF	TGTGCCAGCAGTTTATTTGTCCAATCCTACGAGCAGTACTTC	TRBV28	TRBJ2-7	few	-
CASSELGRDPYEQFF	TGTGCCAGCAGTGAATTAGGCAGGGATCCCTATGAGCAGTTCTTC	TRBV6-1	TRBJ2-1	few	-
CASDRTKFTYEQYF	TGTGCCAGCGACAGGACCAAATTCACCTACGAGCAGTACTTC	TRBV19	TRBJ2-7	-	-
CASRNRGNYGYTF	TGTGCCAGCAGAAACAGGGGGAACTATGGCTACACCTTC	TRBV2	TRBJ1-2	-	TRBD1
CASSPIGGGYTF	TGTGCCAGCAGTCCAATCGGCGGGGGCTACACCTTC	TRBV28	TRBJ1-2	-	-
CASSSHGGPKETQYF	TGTGCCAGCAGTAGCCATGGGGGCCCAAAAGAGACCCAGTACTTC	TRBV6-2/TRBV6-3	TRBJ2-5	-	-
CASSLTSRQVYGYTF	TGTGCCAGCAGCTTGACTAGCCGGCAGGTCTATGGCTACACCTTC	TRBV7-9	TRBJ1-2	-	-
CASSPPGISAYEQYF	TGTGCCAGCAGCCCCCCCGGGATCTCCGCCTACGAGCAGTACTTC	TRBV7-9	TRBJ2-7	once	-
CASSPPILARHHEQYF	TGTGCCAGCAGCCCTCCTATTCTAGCGAGACACCACGAGCAGTACTTC	TRBV7-2	TRBJ2-7	-	-
CSARRTAEAFF	TGCAGTGCTAGGAGGACAGCTGAAGCTTTCTTT	TRBV20-1	TRBJ1-1	-	-
CASSLVVYLAGGEEETQYF	TGTGCCAGCAGCTTAGTTGTTTATTTGGCGGGAGGGGAAGAGGAGACCCAGTACTTC	TRBV7-8	TRBJ2-5	-	TRBD2
CASSLDRGVPYEQYF	TGTGCCAGCAGCTTAGACAGGGGAGTGCCCTACGAGCAGTACTTC	TRBV7-9	TRBJ2-7	few	TRBD1
CASSQDQEAEAFF	TGCGCCAGCAGCCAAGATCAAGAGGCAGAAGCTTTCTTT	TRBV4-1	TRBJ1-1	-	-
CASSNVQAGGYTF	TGTGCCAGCAGTAACGTGCAGGCAGGTGGCTACACCTTC	TRBV7-2	TRBJ1-2	once	-
CASSLRTDSTETQYF	TGCGCCAGCAGCTTGAGGACGGACAGTACGGAGACCCAGTACTTC	TRBV5-1	TRBJ2-5	-	-
CAISRQNNQPQHF	TGTGCCATCAGTAGACAGAACAATCAGCCCCAGCATTTT	TRBV10-3	TRBJ1-5	-	-
CASSSRTGGFSGELFF	TGTGCCAGCAGTTCCCGGACAGGGGGATTCTCCGGGGAGCTGTTTTTT	TRBV27	TRBJ2-2	once	TRBD1
CASSHKRGTIQTYEQYF	TGCGCCAGCAGCCATAAGCGGGGGACGATTCAAACCTACGAGCAGTACTTC	TRBV4-1	TRBJ2-7	-	TRBD2
CASGSYHGRAISYEQYF	TGTGCTAGTGGTAGCTACCATGGGAGGGCTATAAGTTACGAGCAGTACTTC	TRBV12-5	TRBJ2-7	-	TRBD2
CASSVGLGGEAGELFF	TGTGCCAGCAGCGTCGGACTAGGGGGTGAGGCCGGGGAGCTGTTTTTT	TRBV9	TRBJ2-2	-	-